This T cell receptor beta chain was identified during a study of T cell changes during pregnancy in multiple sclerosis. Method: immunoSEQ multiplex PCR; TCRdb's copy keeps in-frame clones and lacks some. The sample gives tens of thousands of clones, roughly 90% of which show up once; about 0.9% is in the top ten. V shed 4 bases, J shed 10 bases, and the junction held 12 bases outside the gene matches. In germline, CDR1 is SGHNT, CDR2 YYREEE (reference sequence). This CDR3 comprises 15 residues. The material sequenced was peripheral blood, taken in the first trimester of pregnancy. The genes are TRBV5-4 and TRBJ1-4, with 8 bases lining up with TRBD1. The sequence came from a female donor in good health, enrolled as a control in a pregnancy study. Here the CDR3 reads CASSVPDRDVGKLFF. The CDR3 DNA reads TGTGCCAGCAGCGTCCCGGACAGGGATGTCGGAAAACTGTTTTTT.